This TCR beta chain comes out of a study of vaccination and CD4 T cells after COVID-19. As for the study in general: Cells were stimulated with overlapping spike peptides from SARS-CoV-2, HCoV-NL63, HCoV-OC43 and HCoV-229E.

Whole-study findings and limits: Recorded median SARS-CoV-2-reactive clonotype numbers increased from around 21 to 38 without reaching significance. Convalescent patients displayed a median 86.3% of reactive clones emerging only post-vaccination.

Germline V gene sequence: CDR1 SSHAT, CDR2 FNYEAQ (reference sequence). V was cut by 3 bases and J by 1 base, with 11 bases left in between. The CDR3 is 15 amino acids. Sequencing of cultured CD4+ T cell DNA used the Oncomine TCR Beta short-read assay. TCRdb redid the calling of the PCR reads with MiXCR, one entry per CDR3 protein. The sample yields about 25,000 distinct CDR3 sequences, around half seen once. As regards this clonotype: Its antigen is as yet unknown.

Treatment described: roughly 10-day PBMC culture with coronavirus spike peptide pools or control peptides (ViraFEST assay). Having spent 10 to 11 days in culture, CD4+ T cells were then isolated by negative selection. The sequencing sample was made of CD4+ T cells from blood, cultured in vitro. The receptor comes from a human donor who had recovered from COVID-19. The rearrangement joins TRBV7-7 to TRBJ2-3; D call uncertain. CDR3 nucleotide sequence: TGTGCCAGCAGCTTGGGCGGTAGGGGCACAGATACGCAGTATTTT. Protein product: CASSLGGRGTDTQYF.